The clone carrying this TCR beta chain came up a few times. The antigen is undetermined. This CDR3 is built from 13 residues. CDR1 is MNHEY and CDR2 is SVGAGI in the germline V gene. V lost 6 bases and J 6 bases, leaving 14 bases between the germline ends. Treatment: around 19 received Ad26.COV2.S at low or high dose, single or two shots; about 5 received placebo; per-sample allocation not given. All samples were drawn on day 63, counting from the first vaccine or placebo injection. In the vaccine, an Ad26 vector expressed the SARS-CoV-2 spike of the Wuhan strain. The repertoire was sequenced with immunoSEQ multiplex PCR; TCRdb's copy has only in-frame clones and lacks some. The table has fewer than 800,000 clones, more than 80% seen once; the top ten hold around 1.5%. The data were taken from a study of Ad26.COV2.S vaccination and SARS-CoV-2 variants. Study-level findings and limits: Recipients of vaccine and of placebo showed similar breadth of their non-spike TCR repertoires. Marked by substantial breadth, spike-specific CD8+ and CD4+ T cell responses were reportedly seen after vaccination.

The rearrangement uses TRBV6-5 and TRBJ1-2; D unclear. This sample comprised peripheral blood, obtained in a trial of Ad26.COV2.S vaccine versus placebo. The TCR comes from a person between 18 and 65 years old who received the Ad26.COV2.S COVID-19 vaccine or a placebo. This CDR3 is CASRRTFANGYTF. CDR3 DNA: TGTGCCAGCAGACGGACTTTCGCCAATGGCTACACCTTC.